The 20 T cell receptor beta chains given below trace back to one sample, sequenced in a study of radiotherapy plus CTLA-4 blockade in lung cancer. Only in-frame clones appear in the TCRdb table, and some are missing; sequencing was by immunoSEQ multiplex PCR. The data contain roughly 98,000 clones, around 81% of them singletons. This material consisted of peripheral blood, taken from a patient treated with radiotherapy plus ipilimumab. The receptors were sampled from a human donor with non-small cell lung cancer that progressed on radiotherapy plus ipilimumab.

V is TRBV7-7 and J is TRBJ2-5, with D perhaps matching TRBD2 (6 bases). The germline gives CDR1 SSHAT, CDR2 FNYEAQ (reference sequence). With 5 bases removed from V and 2 bases from J, the gap between germline ends came to 21 bases. This CDR3 is 17 amino acids long. CDR3 DNA sequence: TGTGCCAGCAGCCCCGGAACGGGACTGAACGCTCAAGAGACCCAGTACTTC. This encodes CASSPGTGLNAQETQYF.

This rearrangement joins TRBV19 to TRBJ2-7; TRBD2 agrees at 13 bases. This CDR3 contains 17 residues. Germline V lookup: CDR1 LNHDA, CDR2 SQIVND (reference sequence). V shed 4 bases, J shed 3 bases, and the junction held 9 bases outside the gene matches. CDR3 sequence reads: CASSTGTSGIPFYEQYF. CDR3 sequence (DNA): TGTGCCAGTAGTACCGGGACTAGCGGGATTCCCTTCTACGAGCAGTACTTC.

The CDR3 sequence is CASSLTWAGGKYEQYF. In DNA, the CDR3 is TGCGCCAGCAGCTTGACGTGGGCAGGGGGGAAGTACGAGCAGTACTTC. The rearrangement uses TRBV5-1 and TRBJ2-7, with a tentative D call TRBD1 (7 bases). Trimming shortened V by 1 base and J by 4 bases, and 18 bases separated the two germline ends. The CDR3 loop spans 16 amino acids. CDR1 and CDR2 from the germline V gene are SGHRS and YFSETQ.

The chain recombines TRBV5-1 with TRBJ1-6; D ambiguous. Germline V gene data show CDR1 as SGHRS and CDR2 as YFSETQ. V was clipped by 5 bases and J by 7 bases, with 16 bases between them. The CDR3 extends over 15 amino acids. CDR3 sequence (DNA): TGCGCCAGCAGGGAGGAATGGGAGAAGAATTCACCCCTCCACTTT. Its protein is CASREEWEKNSPLHF.

The chain recombines TRBV7-8 with TRBJ1-3; D gene ambiguous. The CDR3 runs 17 residues. Germline V gene lookup returns CDR1 SGHVS and CDR2 FQNEAQ. V was clipped by 1 base and J by 4 bases, with 17 bases between them. The CDR3 DNA sequence: TGTGCCAGCAGCTTAGAAGTACCCCTAGAGTTGGGAAACACCATATATTTT. It translates to CASSLEVPLELGNTIYF. The full variable domain, with the rest looked up from reference TRBV7-8 and TRBJ1-3, is GAGVSQSPRYKVAKRGQDVALRCDPISGHVSLFWYQQALGQGPEFLTYFQNEAQLDKSGLPSDRFFAERPEGSVSTLKIQRTQQEDSAVYLCASSLEVPLELGNTIYFGEGSWLTVV.

The chain combines TRBV30 with TRBJ1-1, with 7 bases identical to TRBD1. The CDR3 covers 11 residues. Germline V gene lookup returns CDR1 GTSNPN and CDR2 SVGIG (reference sequence). The ends lost 8 bases at V and 10 bases at J; junction bases unmatched: 10. CDR3 in amino acids: CAGAETGPAFF. CDR3 nucleotide sequence: TGTGCCGGAGCGGAGACAGGGCCAGCTTTCTTT.

The genes are TRBV5-1 and TRBJ1-1; no clear D. Germline V CDR1 and CDR2: SGHRS, YFSETQ. The CDR3 contains 13 residues. V lost 4 bases, J lost 8 bases, and 15 bases lay in between. The CDR3 coding sequence is TGCGCCAGCAGCCGACCGGGCACCGACGAAGCTTTCTTT. Translated, it gives CASSRPGTDEAFF.

V usage is TRBV9 and J usage is TRBJ2-5; 10 bases align to TRBD1. The V gene end was trimmed by 4 bases and the J gene end by 5 bases; junction bases not matched to a gene: 8. Germline CDR1 reads SGDLS; CDR2 reads YYNGEE. The CDR3 consists of 15 residues. The CDR3 DNA sequence: TGTGCCAGCAGCCCCCTGACAGGGGGCTTCGAGACCCAGTACTTC. Translated, it gives CASSPLTGGFETQYF.

The V and J genes are TRBV2 and TRBJ1-5, with D possibly matching TRBD1 (5 bases). The CDR3 extends over 15 amino acids. Between the trimmed V and J ends, which lost 6 bases and 0 bases, there was a span of 12 bases. Germline CDR1 reads SNHLY; CDR2 reads FYNNEI. The CDR3 sequence is CASSLGTYSNQPQHF. The CDR3 coding sequence is TGTGCCAGCAGCCTCGGGACCTATAGCAATCAGCCCCAGCATTTT.

The rearrangement joins TRBV11-3 to TRBJ2-2; 8 nucleotides align to TRBD1. V dropped 2 bases and J dropped 4; count of bases not matched to a gene: 9. This CDR3 has 17 residues. The germline V gene has CDR1 SGHNT and CDR2 YENEEA. The CDR3 here is CASSLPHDRGGTGELFF. The CDR3 DNA reads as TGTGCCAGCAGCTTACCCCACGACAGGGGAGGCACCGGGGAGCTGTTTTTT.

This rearrangement joins TRBV18 to TRBJ2-7, with D tentatively TRBD1 (6 bases). V was trimmed by 2 bases and J by 4 bases, leaving 15 bases between them. CDR3 size: 15 residues. Germline CDR1 is KGHSH and CDR2 is LQKENI. DNA for the CDR3: TGTGCCAGCTCACCATTTGAAGGGGGTGCTTACGAGCAGTACTTC. This sequence encodes CASSPFEGGAYEQYF.

The chain uses TRBV4-1 and TRBJ1-5, with D hard to call. V dropped 3 bases and J dropped 4 bases, with 7 bases sitting between them. The CDR3 totals 13 residues. In germline, CDR1 is MGHRA, CDR2 YSYEKL. CDR3 nucleotides: TGCGCCAGCAGCCAGGCGTTAAATCAGCCCCAGCATTTT. Translated: CASSQALNQPQHF.

The sample holds a few counts of this clone. The genes are TRBV6-6 and TRBJ2-7; D gene unclear. The V gene lost 5 bases and the J gene lost 6 bases, with 11 bases spanning the gap. Germline V lookup: CDR1 MNHNY, CDR2 SVGAGI (reference sequence). The length of the CDR3 is 12 residues. This chain's CDR3 is CASSRHLSEQYF. DNA for the CDR3: TGTGCCAGCAGTCGACATCTTTCCGAGCAGTACTTC.

This clone was seen a single time. The rearrangement uses TRBV28 and TRBJ2-7; 7 bases match TRBD1. The CDR3 spans 15 residues. CDR1 and CDR2 from the germline V gene are MDHEN and SYDVKM. After removal of 7 bases from V and 2 bases from J, the junction contained 11 bases not matched to a gene. In DNA form, the CDR3 reads TGTGCCAGCACCCGATTCCCGGGACAGACCTACGAGCAGTACTTC. This gives the protein CASTRFPGQTYEQYF.

The V gene is TRBV4-3, the J gene TRBJ2-7, with D possibly being TRBD1 or TRBD2 (6 bases each). Germline V gene sequence: CDR1 LGHNA, CDR2 YSLEER. V lost 4 bases and J lost 5, with 18 bases in between. This CDR3 contains 15 residues. This CDR3 is CASSPRDGGPDEQYF. The CDR3 DNA reads as TGCGCCAGCAGCCCGAGGGATGGGGGGCCAGACGAGCAGTACTTC.

The chain carries TRBV7-8 and TRBJ2-3; D is tentatively TRBD1 or TRBD2 (6 bases each). CDR1 is SGHVS and CDR2 is FQNEAQ in the germline V gene. The length of the CDR3 is 11 residues. Trimming shortened V by 11 bases and J by 3 bases, and 9 bases separated the two germline ends. The DNA of the CDR3 is TGTGCCGGAGGGGGGACAGATACGCAGTATTTT. It codes for CAGGGTDTQYF.

The chain couples TRBV7-8 to TRBJ2-3; 11 bases are shared with TRBD2. In germline, CDR1 is SGHVS, CDR2 FQNEAQ. This CDR3 has 15 residues. The ends lost 5 bases at V and 2 bases at J; junction bases unmatched: 3. CDR3 in amino acids: CASSQGLAVTDTQYF. CDR3 sequence (DNA): TGTGCCAGCAGCCAGGGACTAGCGGTCACAGATACGCAGTATTTT.

This rearrangement joins TRBV30 to TRBJ1-4; TRBD1 might be the D (5 bases). This CDR3 region has 15 residues. In germline, CDR1 is GTSNPN, CDR2 SVGIG (reference sequence). With 3 bases removed from V and 10 bases from J, the gap between germline ends came to 21 bases. The CDR3 loop is CAWRRQGGGIGKLFF. The CDR3 DNA is TGTGCCTGGAGACGGCAGGGCGGTGGCATAGGAAAACTGTTTTTT.

This chain connects TRBV29-1 to TRBJ1-1; 8 bases match TRBD1. J was trimmed by 10 bases and V by 7 bases; bases with no gene match: 5. Germline-derived CDR1 and CDR2 are SQVTM and ANQGSEA. The CDR3 sequence is 10 residues long. The CDR3, as DNA: TGCAGCGCCGGACAGGGAGGAGCTTTCTTT. It yields the protein CSAGQGGAFF. Supplemented by reference TRBV29-1 and TRBJ1-1, the full variable domain reads SAVISQKPSRDICQRGTSLTIQCQVDSQVTMMFWYRQQPGQSLTLIATANQGSEATYESGFVIDKFPISRPNLTFSTLTVSNMSPEDSSIYLCSAGQGGAFFGQGTRLTVV.

The rearrangement joins TRBV6-5 to TRBJ1-2, with unresolved D. Trimming shortened V by 6 bases and J by 1 base, and 9 bases separated the two germline ends. The germline gives CDR1 MNHEY, CDR2 SVGAGI. The CDR3 length is 13 residues. This CDR3 is CASSHDGNYGYTF. Here the CDR3 DNA reads TGTGCCAGCAGCCATGACGGTAACTATGGCTACACCTTC.